Sequencing of this T cell receptor beta chain was carried out in a study of shared clonotypes between healthy human individuals. Study results and caveats: Tissues were not sampled, only blood, and their repertoires likely differ.

Sequencing was performed with immunoSEQ multiplex PCR; in TCRdb, only in-frame clones are kept and a portion is missing. The sample carries under 650,000 clones, 90% to 96% recorded once. In regard to this clone: What it binds is unknown.

In germline, CDR1 is PRHDT, CDR2 FYEKMQ (reference sequence). V was clipped by 0 bases and J by 0 bases, with 9 bases between them. This CDR3 has 15 amino acids. Donors included only healthy HIV-negative adults lacking recent acute infections or vaccinations. This clonotype originated in a woman in her 30s in good health. The sample taken for sequencing was naive CD4+ T cells sorted from blood. Subset given: CD45RA+ positively selected. The gene calls are TRBV13 and TRBJ2-7; the D gene could be TRBD1 or TRBD2 (5 bases each). CDR3 amino acids: CASSLGQDFSYEQYF. The CDR3 DNA reads as TGTGCCAGCAGCTTAGGACAGGACTTCTCCTACGAGCAGTACTTC.